One sample yielded the 32 T cell receptor beta chains listed below, sequenced in a study of PD-1 blockade in classical Hodgkin lymphoma. Every patient relapsed after autologous stem cell transplantation, and brentuximab vedotin exposure varied. Using immunoSEQ multiplex PCR, the repertoire was profiled, and TCRdb retains in-frame clones only, with some absent. The sample includes around 66,000 clones, 85% to 90% of them seen just once. The sequenced sample was peripheral blood mononuclear cells (PBMCs), obtained at baseline. The receptors stem from a human donor with classical Hodgkin lymphoma.

V usage is TRBV5-6 and J usage is TRBJ1-6; 7 bases are a match to TRBD1. V lost 0 bases to trimming and J lost 3 bases; unmatched junction nucleotides: 6. CDR1 is SGHDT and CDR2 is YYEEEE in the germline V gene. This CDR3 comprises 17 residues. The CDR3 spells CASSLGGTASYNSPLHF. The CDR3 DNA follows: TGTGCCAGCAGCTTGGGGGGGACAGCCAGCTATAATTCACCCCTCCACTTT.

This rearrangement joins TRBV7-2 to TRBJ2-3; 7 nucleotides align to TRBD2. The CDR3 contains 16 residues. Germline V CDR1 and CDR2: SGHTA, FQGNSA. The J segment lost 5 bases and the V segment lost 5 bases, leaving 13 bases of the junction unmatched. CDR3 sequence reads: CASSENPAGLVDTQYF. CDR3 DNA sequence: TGTGCCAGCAGCGAAAACCCAGCGGGGCTCGTAGATACGCAGTATTTT.

The J gene is TRBJ1-1, the V gene TRBV29-1; D not resolved. CDR1 is SQVTM and CDR2 is ANQGSEA in the germline V gene. V lost 4 bases and J 3 bases, leaving 12 bases between the germline ends. The length of the CDR3 is 13 residues. The CDR3 is CSVALPLDTEAFF. Here the CDR3 DNA reads TGCAGCGTTGCTTTACCGTTGGACACTGAAGCTTTCTTT.

This sequence joins TRBV5-1 and TRBJ2-7, with 8 bases that match TRBD2. V shed 4 bases and J 3 bases; nucleotides not matched to a gene: 15. The CDR3 runs 17 residues. CDR1 and CDR2 (germline): SGHRS, YFSETQ. The CDR3 DNA is TGCGCCAGCAGCACCAGGACGGGACTAGGTTATGTCTACGAGCAGTACTTC. Protein: CASSTRTGLGYVYEQYF.

The V and J genes are TRBV25-1 and TRBJ2-3; 7 nucleotides line up with TRBD2. From germline, CDR1 is MGHDK and CDR2 SYGVNS. The CDR3 contains 16 residues. Trimming cost V 6 bases and J 2 bases; bases outside gene matches: 11. The DNA for the CDR3 is TGTGCCAGCAGCGGCGGGGGTCCTTCATACACAGATACGCAGTATTTT. Residues: CASSGGGPSYTDTQYF.

The rearrangement links TRBV18 to TRBJ2-2; D gene unclear. Deletions cut 3 bases from V and 5 bases from J, with 10 bases between. Germline V lookup: CDR1 KGHSH, CDR2 LQKENI. The CDR3 runs 14 residues. For the CDR3, the DNA is TGTGCCAGCTCACCGACAAGAGGAACCGGGGAGCTGTTTTTT. This encodes CASSPTRGTGELFF. Looking up the rest from reference TRBV18 and TRBJ2-2 gives the full variable domain: NAGVMQNPRHLVRRRGQEARLRCSPMKGHSHVYWYRQLPEEGLKFMVYLQKENIIDESGMPKERFSAEFPKEGPSILRIQQVVRGDSAAYFCASSPTRGTGELFFGEGSRLTVL.

The chain couples TRBV30 to TRBJ2-6; D gene uncertain. Per germline, CDR1 GTSNPN and CDR2 SVGIG (reference sequence). This CDR3 contains 13 residues. V was shortened by 0 bases and J by 2 bases, with 2 bases between the two germline ends. CDR3 residues: CAWSVTGANVLTF. In DNA form, the CDR3 reads TGTGCCTGGAGTGTGACTGGGGCCAACGTCCTGACTTTC.

V and J are TRBV6-5 and TRBJ2-1; 11 positions match TRBD1. The CDR3 covers 14 residues. CDR1 is MNHEY, CDR2 SVGAGI, per germline. The V and J ends lost 6 bases and 6 bases, in that order; junction bases with no gene match: 4. The CDR3 spells CASSLGQGANEQFF. DNA for the CDR3: TGTGCCAGCAGCCTCGGACAGGGGGCCAATGAGCAGTTCTTC.

This clone was counted once. The V and J genes are TRBV20-1 and TRBJ2-3, with D uncertain. V was cut by 3 bases and J by 4 bases, with 5 bases left in between. The CDR3 loop spans 11 amino acids. CDR1 and CDR2 from the germline V gene are DFQATT and SNEGSKA (reference sequence). DNA of the CDR3: TGCAGTGCTAGGTCGGCAGATACGCAGTATTTT. Translating gives CSARSADTQYF.

This chain links TRBV28 with TRBJ2-2; TRBD2 agrees at 15 bases. Looked up from germline, CDR1 is MDHEN and CDR2 is SYDVKM. The CDR3 has 21 amino acids. With V trimmed by 4 bases and J by 6 bases, 18 bases remained unmatched. In DNA form, the CDR3 reads TGTGCCAGCAGTTATTATCCGGGACTAGCGGGGGGATTAGAACATCCCGGGGAGCTGTTTTTT. It specifies CASSYYPGLAGGLEHPGELFF.

This sequence joins TRBV27 and TRBJ2-1; D not certain. Germline-derived CDR1 and CDR2 are MNHEY and SMNVEV (reference sequence). This CDR3 is 14 amino acids long. V shed 3 bases and J shed 5 bases, with 11 bases lying between them. The CDR3 is CASSFFSVHNEQFF. The CDR3 bases are TGTGCCAGCAGTTTTTTCTCAGTTCACAATGAGCAGTTCTTC.

This sequence joins TRBV5-1 and TRBJ1-2, with TRBD1 matching 7 bases. Germline V gives CDR1 SGHRS, CDR2 YFSETQ. The CDR3 runs to 15 residues. Trimming cost V 4 bases and J 0 bases; bases outside gene matches: 6. In DNA form, the CDR3 reads TGCGCCAGCAGCGAGAACAGGGGAGCTAACTATGGCTACACCTTC. It codes for CASSENRGANYGYTF.

V and J are TRBV30 and TRBJ1-5; the D is unclear. Germline CDR1 is GTSNPN and CDR2 is SVGIG (reference sequence). V lost 3 bases, J lost 0 bases, and 21 bases lay in between. The CDR3 runs 18 residues. CDR3 bases: TGTGCCTGGAGCTACACCCTCTACCTTCCCTTTAGCAATCAGCCCCAGCATTTT. Protein: CAWSYTLYLPFSNQPQHF.

The rearrangement links TRBV12-5 to TRBJ1-2; a possible D gene is TRBD1 (6 bases). This CDR3 region has 15 residues. V gave up 7 bases and J gave up 5 bases, with 20 bases separating them. Germline CDR1 and CDR2: LGHNT and FRNRAP. The CDR3: CASETIREGVYGYTF. The CDR3 DNA is TGTGCTAGTGAAACCATAAGAGAGGGGGTTTATGGCTACACCTTC.

The J gene is TRBJ1-2, the V gene TRBV6-5, with D possibly matching TRBD1 (5 bases). The CDR3 loop spans 14 amino acids. Looked up from germline, CDR1 is MNHEY and CDR2 is SVGAGI. V was cut by 0 bases and J by 8 bases, with 13 bases left in between. CDR3 nucleotides: TGTGCCAGCAGTTACTCACCTAGACGGGGCGGCTACACCTTC. It is translated as CASSYSPRRGGYTF.

J is TRBJ2-2 and V is TRBV5-1, with 7 bases fitting TRBD1. Unmatched junction bases numbered 6, after V lost 7 bases and J lost 3 bases. Per germline, CDR1 SGHRS and CDR2 YFSETQ. The CDR3 has 14 residues. The CDR3 is CASLQGTDTGELFF. The CDR3 bases are TGCGCCAGCTTACAGGGGACGGACACCGGGGAGCTGTTTTTT.

V and J are TRBV4-2 and TRBJ2-1; D possibly corresponds to TRBD2 (7 bases). This CDR3 comprises 17 residues. From germline, CDR1 is LGHNA and CDR2 YNFKEQ. Trimming took off 1 base at V and 9 bases at J, with 22 bases between the two ends. The CDR3 DNA reads TGTGCCAGCAGCCAAGGTACGGGGGGCCAGGTCTCGGGTGAGCAGTTCTTC. Its protein is CASSQGTGGQVSGEQFF.

The chain is built from TRBV4-1 and TRBJ1-5; D gene uncertain. The CDR3 is 14 amino acids. The V end was cut by 2 bases, the J end by 2 bases, with 7 bases between. In germline, CDR1 is MGHRA, CDR2 YSYEKL. CDR3 sequence reads: CASSQFSRNQPQHF. The CDR3 DNA follows: TGCGCCAGCAGCCAATTTTCGCGCAATCAGCCCCAGCATTTT.

This chain links TRBV7-9 with TRBJ1-1; 7 bases line up with TRBD1. CDR3 length: 16 residues. Germline V gene lookup returns CDR1 SEHNR and CDR2 FQNEAQ (reference sequence). J gave up 4 bases and V 4 bases, and 12 bases lay outside the gene matches. The CDR3 here is CASSWGTRGWGTEAFF. The CDR3 coding sequence is TGTGCCAGCAGCTGGGGGACCAGGGGGTGGGGCACTGAAGCTTTCTTT.

This rearrangement joins TRBV6-5 to TRBJ1-1, with D maybe TRBD1 (6 bases). CDR3 length: 13 residues. V dropped 5 bases and J dropped 1 base, with 8 bases sitting between them. CDR1 is MNHEY, CDR2 SVGAGI, per germline. The CDR3 DNA sequence: TGTGCCAGCAGTACCAGGGGGAACACTGAAGCTTTCTTT. Translation gives CASSTRGNTEAFF.

The V gene is TRBV29-1, the J gene TRBJ2-1; 11 bases match TRBD1. This CDR3 region has 13 residues. The germline CDR1 and CDR2 sequences are SQVTM and ANQGSEA. V was clipped by 4 bases and J by 9 bases; unmatched bases: 5. In DNA form, the CDR3 reads TGCAGCGTTGTCGTGGGGACAGGGGGTGAGCAGTTCTTC. Its protein is CSVVVGTGGEQFF.

This clone was counted only a few times. This chain joins TRBV2 and TRBJ2-7; D unresolved. Germline loops: CDR1 SNHLY, CDR2 FYNNEI. The CDR3 totals 11 residues. The V gene lost 8 bases and the J gene lost 3 bases, with 8 bases spanning the gap. In DNA, the CDR3 is TGTGCCAGCGCTCTCCACTACGAGCAGTACTTC. Residues: CASALHYEQYF.

The V and J genes are TRBV10-3 and TRBJ1-1, with D perhaps TRBD1 (5 bases). The CDR3 length is 15 residues. Trimming took off 7 bases at V and 0 bases at J, with 15 bases between the two ends. Germline V lookup: CDR1 ENHRY, CDR2 SYGVKD. The DNA of the CDR3 is TGTGCCATCACCCGGGACTCACACATGAACACTGAAGCTTTCTTT. This encodes CAITRDSHMNTEAFF.

The chain combines TRBV7-8 with TRBJ2-1; 7 nucleotides agree with TRBD1. Germline-derived CDR1 and CDR2 are SGHVS and FQNEAQ. The CDR3 totals 14 residues. The ends lost 3 bases at V and 2 bases at J; junction bases unmatched: 1. The CDR3, as DNA: TGTGCCAGCAGCTTTAGGGGGCCCTACAATGAGCAGTTCTTC. Its protein product is CASSFRGPYNEQFF.

The rearrangement uses TRBV11-2 and TRBJ1-1, with D unresolved. Germline V gene sequence: CDR1 SGHAT, CDR2 FQNNGV. The CDR3 totals 11 residues. The V and J ends lost 4 bases and 6 bases respectively, with 6 bases between them. The CDR3 protein is CASSYGAEAFF. CDR3 DNA sequence: TGTGCCAGCAGCTACGGCGCTGAAGCTTTCTTT.

This clone was recorded only once. The chain couples TRBV5-1 to TRBJ1-2; D might be TRBD1 (5 bases). V was trimmed by 4 bases and J by 7 bases, leaving 20 bases between them. Germline loops: CDR1 SGHRS, CDR2 YFSETQ. The CDR3 loop spans 15 amino acids. This chain's CDR3 is CASSLNRVGALGYTF. CDR3 bases: TGCGCCAGCAGCCTGAATCGGGTTGGGGCGCTTGGCTACACCTTC. The variable domain in full, completed from reference TRBV5-1 and TRBJ1-2, reads KAGVTQTPRYLIKTRGQQVTLSCSPISGHRSVSWYQQTPGQGLQFLFEYFSETQRNKGNFPGRFSGRQFSNSRSEMNVSTLELGDSALYLCASSLNRVGALGYTFGSGTRLTVV.

The chain is built from TRBV30 and TRBJ2-7; no firm D call. The CDR3 runs to 13 residues. The V end lost 2 bases, the J end lost 0 bases, and 8 bases lay between the germline ends. Germline assignment: CDR1 GTSNPN and CDR2 SVGIG (reference sequence). This CDR3 is CAWSRHSSYEQYF. Written as DNA, the CDR3 is TGTGCCTGGAGTCGGCACAGCTCCTACGAGCAGTACTTC.

V and J are TRBV5-1 and TRBJ1-1, with unresolved D. This CDR3 spans 15 amino acids. From germline, CDR1 is SGHRS and CDR2 YFSETQ. Trimming shortened V by 3 bases and J by 4 bases, and 16 bases separated the two germline ends. This CDR3 is CASSSRRGSSTEAFF. As DNA, the CDR3 is TGCGCCAGCAGCTCGAGACGGGGATCGAGCACTGAAGCTTTCTTT.

This chain joins TRBV25-1 and TRBJ2-2; D unclear. Germline CDR1 reads MGHDK; CDR2 reads SYGVNS. The ends were cut back, 1 base at V and 6 bases at J, with 9 bases in the middle. The CDR3 extends over 14 amino acids. DNA of the CDR3: TGTGCCAGCAGTGAATCCGGGTATGCCGGGGAGCTGTTTTTT. Its protein is CASSESGYAGELFF.

The rearrangement uses TRBV2 and TRBJ1-1; D call uncertain. The CDR3 is made up of 14 amino acids. V lost 2 bases to trimming and J lost 1 base, with 8 bases between them. CDR1 is SNHLY and CDR2 is FYNNEI in the germline V gene. The CDR3 DNA reads as TGTGCCAGCAGTGAAAGGGAACAGAACACTGAAGCTTTCTTT. It specifies CASSEREQNTEAFF.

The rearrangement joins TRBV11-2 to TRBJ1-2; 7 nucleotides align to TRBD1. After removal of 4 bases from V and 7 bases from J, the junction contained 18 bases not matched to a gene. There are 17 residues in the CDR3. The germline gives CDR1 SGHAT, CDR2 FQNNGV. CDR3 protein: CASSSVKRDRVGGGYTF. For the CDR3, the DNA is TGTGCCAGCAGCTCCGTAAAGCGGGACAGAGTAGGTGGTGGCTACACCTTC.

The chain is built from TRBV7-3 and TRBJ2-3; TRBD2 is a possible D gene (5 bases). Trimming removed 3 bases from V and 1 base from J, with 8 bases in between. Germline CDR1 is SGHTA and CDR2 is FQGTGA. The CDR3 length is 14 residues. CDR3 protein: CASSFVGGTDTQYF. In DNA form, the CDR3 reads TGTGCCAGCAGCTTTGTCGGGGGCACAGATACGCAGTATTTT. Based on the CDR3 plus reference TRBV7-3 and TRBJ2-3, the full variable domain is GAGVSQTPSNKVTEKGKYVELRCDPISGHTALYWYRQSLGQGPEFLIYFQGTGAADDSGLPNDRFFAVRPEGSVSTLKIQRTERGDSAVYLCASSFVGGTDTQYFGPGTRLTVL.